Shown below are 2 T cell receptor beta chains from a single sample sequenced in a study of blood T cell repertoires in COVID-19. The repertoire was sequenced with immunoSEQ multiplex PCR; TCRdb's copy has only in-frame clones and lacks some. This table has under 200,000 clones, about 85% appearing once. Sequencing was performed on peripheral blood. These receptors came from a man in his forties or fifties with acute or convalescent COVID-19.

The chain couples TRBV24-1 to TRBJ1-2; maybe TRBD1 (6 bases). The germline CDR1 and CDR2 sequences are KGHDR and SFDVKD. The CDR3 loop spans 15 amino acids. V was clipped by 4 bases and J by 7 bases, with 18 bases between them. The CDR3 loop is CATSDPYRVGSGYTF. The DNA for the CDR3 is TGTGCCACCAGTGACCCGTACAGGGTCGGCAGTGGCTACACCTTC.

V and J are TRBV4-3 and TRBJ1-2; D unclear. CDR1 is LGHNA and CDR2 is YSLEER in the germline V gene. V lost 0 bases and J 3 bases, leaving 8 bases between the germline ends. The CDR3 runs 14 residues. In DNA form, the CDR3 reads TGCGCCAGCAGCCAAGAGGCAGAATACTATGGCTACACCTTC. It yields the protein CASSQEAEYYGYTF.